These T cell receptor beta chains were read from a single sample in a study of spatial heterogeneity in lung cancer. TCRdb independently ran MiXCR on the 5' RACE reads; one entry per CDR3 protein. The table records approximately 9,600 distinct CDR3 sequences, roughly 6% of them present only once. This specimen consisted of lung tumor tissue, obtained at surgery. These receptors came from a female donor with early-stage non-small cell lung cancer. Each CDR3 is given with its conserved first and last residue. A D gene is named only where the DNA matches it firmly. Only some rows state a clone size, as once, few, many or a class for expanded clones.

v_call: TRBV18; j_call: TRBJ1-1; clone_size: many; d_call: NA; cdr3_nt: TGTGCCAGCTCACCAAGTCGAGGCAACACTGAAGCTTTCTTT; cdr3_aa: CASSPSRGNTEAFF
v_call: TRBV6-2/TRBV6-3; j_call: TRBJ2-1; clone_size: many; d_call: NA; cdr3_nt: TGTGCCAGCGGCTACAATGAGCAGTTCTTC; cdr3_aa: CASGYNEQFF
v_call: TRBV9; j_call: TRBJ1-1; clone_size: few; d_call: TRBD1; cdr3_nt: TGTGCCAGCAGCGTAGCTGACAGGGCATCTGAAGCTTTCTTT; cdr3_aa: CASSVADRASEAFF
v_call: TRBV7-6; j_call: TRBJ1-6; clone_size: medium-sized; d_call: TRBD1; cdr3_nt: TGTGCCAGCAGCTTGAACAGGGGTCCTAAATCACCCCTCCACTTT; cdr3_aa: CASSLNRGPKSPLHF
v_call: TRBV7-9; j_call: TRBJ2-1; clone_size: many; d_call: NA; cdr3_nt: TGTGCCAGCAGCTTAGCGGGGGGCCGAGGAGAGCAGTTCTTC; cdr3_aa: CASSLAGGRGEQFF
v_call: TRBV7-2; j_call: TRBJ2-7; clone_size: NA; d_call: TRBD2; cdr3_nt: TGTGCCAGTACTAGCGGGCCAGACTCCTACGAGCAGTACTTC; cdr3_aa: CASTSGPDSYEQYF
v_call: TRBV4-1; j_call: TRBJ1-1; clone_size: many; d_call: NA; cdr3_nt: TGCGCCAGCAGCCAGGGGACACACCGGAACACTGAAGCTTTCTTT; cdr3_aa: CASSQGTHRNTEAFF
v_call: TRBV6-5; j_call: TRBJ2-7; clone_size: many; d_call: TRBD2; cdr3_nt: TGTGCCAGCTCGGACCCCCCTCCTAGCGGGAGGAGTAGATCTCCGGCCCCCTACGAGCAGTACTTC; cdr3_aa: CASSDPPPSGRSRSPAPYEQYF
v_call: TRBV6-2/TRBV6-3; j_call: TRBJ1-5; clone_size: few; d_call: NA; cdr3_nt: TGTGCCAGCAGAGACGGCGACAATCAGCCCCAGCATTTT; cdr3_aa: CASRDGDNQPQHF
v_call: TRBV6-2/TRBV6-3; j_call: TRBJ2-1; clone_size: many; d_call: TRBD2; cdr3_nt: TGTGCCAGCAGTCAGGGACTAGCGGGGAGTCTGAACAATGAGCAGTTCTTC; cdr3_aa: CASSQGLAGSLNNEQFF
v_call: TRBV7-9; j_call: TRBJ2-5; clone_size: NA; d_call: TRBD2; cdr3_nt: TGTGCCAGCAGCCGAATAGCGGGAGGATGGGTAGAGACCCAGTACTTC; cdr3_aa: CASSRIAGGWVETQYF
v_call: TRBV6-5; j_call: TRBJ1-5; clone_size: many; d_call: NA; cdr3_nt: TGTGCCAGCAGTTACTCGTGGGGTCAGCCCCAGCATTTT; cdr3_aa: CASSYSWGQPQHF
v_call: TRBV9; j_call: TRBJ1-4; clone_size: medium-sized; d_call: TRBD1; cdr3_nt: TGTGCCAGCAGCGCTACAGGGGAGAGAAAACTGTTTTTT; cdr3_aa: CASSATGERKLFF
v_call: TRBV12-3/TRBV12-4; j_call: TRBJ1-5; clone_size: few; d_call: NA; cdr3_nt: TGTGCCAGCAGTTTCTGGAGTAGCAATCAGCCCCAGCATTTT; cdr3_aa: CASSFWSSNQPQHF
v_call: TRBV20-1; j_call: TRBJ2-7; clone_size: few; d_call: NA; cdr3_nt: TGCAGTGCAAGGACGCCAGGTCAGGGCGAGCAGTACTTC; cdr3_aa: CSARTPGQGEQYF
v_call: TRBV6-5; j_call: TRBJ1-4; clone_size: few; d_call: NA; cdr3_nt: TGTGCCAGCAGCCCATCGCCGCCCGGGGGGCCTCTCGAAAAACTGTTTTTT; cdr3_aa: CASSPSPPGGPLEKLFF
v_call: TRBV7-2; j_call: TRBJ2-7; clone_size: NA; d_call: NA; cdr3_nt: TGTGCCAGCAGCTTAGTGGGGCTAGCCACCTACGAGCAGTACTTC; cdr3_aa: CASSLVGLATYEQYF
v_call: TRBV7-7; j_call: TRBJ2-5; clone_size: many; d_call: NA; cdr3_nt: TGTGCCAGCAGCACTGACAGGCAAGAGACCCAGTACTTC; cdr3_aa: CASSTDRQETQYF
v_call: TRBV19; j_call: TRBJ2-7; clone_size: many; d_call: NA; cdr3_nt: TGTGCCAGTAGTATAGATTGGGGCCCGATGAACGAGCAGTACTTC; cdr3_aa: CASSIDWGPMNEQYF
v_call: TRBV20-1; j_call: TRBJ1-4; clone_size: many; d_call: NA; cdr3_nt: TGCAGTGCTAGAGATAAGACGAGGAGTGAAAAACTGTTTTTT; cdr3_aa: CSARDKTRSEKLFF
v_call: TRBV4-1; j_call: TRBJ1-5; clone_size: NA; d_call: NA; cdr3_nt: TGCGCCAGCAGCCAAGATACAGGTCAGCCCCAGCATTTT; cdr3_aa: CASSQDTGQPQHF
v_call: TRBV7-2; j_call: TRBJ1-3; clone_size: many; d_call: TRBD1; cdr3_nt: TGTGCCAGCAGCCGAAGGGACAGGGCAAGCTCTGGAAACACCATATATTTT; cdr3_aa: CASSRRDRASSGNTIYF
v_call: TRBV19; j_call: TRBJ1-6; clone_size: many; d_call: NA; cdr3_nt: TGTGCCAGTGGGCCCTCTAGAGGGAGTCCGGTCAGCTCCTATAATTCACCCCTCCACTTT; cdr3_aa: CASGPSRGSPVSSYNSPLHF
v_call: TRBV7-2; j_call: TRBJ2-1; clone_size: many; d_call: NA; cdr3_nt: TGTGCCACCCCCCGGGGTATTAGCAATGAGCAGTTCTTC; cdr3_aa: CATPRGISNEQFF
v_call: TRBV5-1; j_call: TRBJ2-1; clone_size: many; d_call: NA; cdr3_nt: TGCGCCAGCAGCCCGCCAGATGACAATGAGCAGTTCTTC; cdr3_aa: CASSPPDDNEQFF
v_call: TRBV6-5; j_call: TRBJ2-7; clone_size: many; d_call: TRBD1; cdr3_nt: TGTGCCAGCAGTTACTCACCGGGACAGGGGGGCGAGCAGTACTTC; cdr3_aa: CASSYSPGQGGEQYF
v_call: TRBV5-1; j_call: TRBJ2-5; clone_size: many; d_call: TRBD2; cdr3_nt: TGCGCCAGCAGCTTGGTACTAGCGGGGGGATCACAAGAGACCCAGTACTTC; cdr3_aa: CASSLVLAGGSQETQYF
v_call: TRBV5-6; j_call: TRBJ1-6; clone_size: many; d_call: NA; cdr3_nt: TGTGCCAGCAACCTAAACCCGACAGAAGCTGAATATAATTCACCCCTCCACTTT; cdr3_aa: CASNLNPTEAEYNSPLHF
v_call: TRBV10-3; j_call: TRBJ1-5; clone_size: many; d_call: TRBD1; cdr3_nt: TGTGCCATCAGTGAGTCCTCAGGGGGGAATCAGCCCCAGCATTTT; cdr3_aa: CAISESSGGNQPQHF
v_call: TRBV20-1; j_call: TRBJ2-7; clone_size: NA; d_call: NA; cdr3_nt: TGCAGTGCTACCAAGGCCAACGAGCAGTACTTC; cdr3_aa: CSATKANEQYF
v_call: TRBV5-1; j_call: TRBJ2-7; clone_size: many; d_call: NA; cdr3_nt: TGCGCCAGCACGCGGGCAGGGGCGACCTACGAGCAGTACTTC; cdr3_aa: CASTRAGATYEQYF
v_call: TRBV10-2; j_call: TRBJ2-3; clone_size: many; d_call: TRBD1; cdr3_nt: TGCGCCAGCCAGACAGGGGGCTTTGTTGGTACGCAGTATTTT; cdr3_aa: CASQTGGFVGTQYF
v_call: TRBV7-2; j_call: TRBJ1-1; clone_size: NA; d_call: NA; cdr3_nt: TGTGCCAGCAGCTTAGGTTGGGGCACTGAAGCTTTCTTT; cdr3_aa: CASSLGWGTEAFF